The 5 T cell receptor beta chains below were found in one sample sequenced in a study of cytomegalovirus exposure and HLA in healthy donors. The PCR ran on 60 Vbeta and 13 Jbeta primers. Sequencing was performed with immunoSEQ multiplex PCR; in TCRdb, only in-frame clones are kept and a portion is missing. The sample includes tens of thousands of clones, approximately 80% of them seen just once. The sequencing input was PBMCs. All receptors come from a woman aged 50 to 60 in good health and CMV-seropositive.

This sequence joins TRBV7-8 and TRBJ2-7, with D uncertain. This CDR3 region has 14 residues. Germline CDR1 is SGHVS and CDR2 is FQNEAQ. Trimming removed 1 base from V and 3 bases from J, with 10 bases in between. The DNA for the CDR3 is TGTGCCAGCAGCTTAGTCATAGAATTCTACGAGCAGTACTTC. It encodes CASSLVIEFYEQYF.

The chain combines TRBV27 with TRBJ1-1, with a tentative D call TRBD1 (6 bases). The V and J ends lost 5 bases and 3 bases respectively, with 16 bases between them. This CDR3 contains 15 residues. Germline V gene lookup returns CDR1 MNHEY and CDR2 SMNVEV (reference sequence). CDR3 residues: CASSPTQGLYTEAFF. DNA of the CDR3: TGTGCCAGCAGTCCAACACAGGGTTTGTACACTGAAGCTTTCTTT.

This clone was recorded a few times. This chain links TRBV5-1 with TRBJ2-1; maybe TRBD1 (6 bases). This CDR3 is 16 amino acids long. Germline CDR1 reads SGHRS; CDR2 reads YFSETQ. V lost 2 bases and J 2 bases, leaving 14 bases between the germline ends. The CDR3 spells CASSLGAGDAYNEQFF. The DNA for the CDR3 is TGCGCCAGCAGCTTAGGCGCAGGGGATGCCTACAATGAGCAGTTCTTC. The full variable domain, with the rest looked up from reference TRBV5-1 and TRBJ2-1, is KAGVTQTPRYLIKTRGQQVTLSCSPISGHRSVSWYQQTPGQGLQFLFEYFSETQRNKGNFPGRFSGRQFSNSRSEMNVSTLELGDSALYLCASSLGAGDAYNEQFFGPGTRLTVL.

This clone was recorded only once. This chain links TRBV19 with TRBJ1-2, with D hard to call. The CDR3 totals 15 residues. The germline CDR1 and CDR2 sequences are LNHDA and SQIVND (reference sequence). Deletions cut 1 base from V and 3 bases from J, with 12 bases between. CDR3 amino acids: CASSIAGQAYYGYTF. The CDR3 nucleotides are TGTGCCAGTAGTATAGCAGGTCAGGCTTACTATGGCTACACCTTC.

This chain joins TRBV21-1 and TRBJ2-3; the table calls TRBD2, which could not be checked here. TRBV21-1 is marked as a pseudogene. The CDR3 loop spans 15 amino acids. This chain's CDR3 is CASSKGTTSPDTQYF. In DNA, the CDR3 is TGTGCCAGCAGCAAAGGAACTACTTCACCAGATACGCAGTATTTT.